One T cell receptor (beta chain) is described in this entry. This clonotype was counted a single time. The clone's antigen remains unknown. Base qualities are missing; no much larger clone stands one base away. One read provides weak support. The healthy controls were volunteers from a blood bank in Maryland, USA. Unsorted PBMC libraries were generated from 2 million PBMCs stored in RNAlater at -80 °C until RNA extraction. PBMCs were separated from peripheral blood using Ficoll-Hypaque density gradient centrifugation and then cryopreserved in liquid nitrogen. The data belong to a study of neurological immune-mediated disorders (dated by TCRdb to between 2018 and 2020). Concerning the study at large: Using UMI-based sequencing, the study compared peripheral blood TCR-beta repertoires from patients with HTLV-I-associated myelopathy (HAM/TSP), patients with multiple sclerosis, and healthy controls. Longitudinal samples, technical triplicates and paired sorted CD4+ and CD8+ T-cell subsets, alongside PBMC samples, were included among the 106 TCR-beta libraries. Of the roughly 70 subjects in the cohort, about 14 were HAM/TSP patients, roughly 35 were multiple sclerosis patients, and some 20 were healthy controls.

Results the study describes overall, beyond this receptor: TCR clonal expansion was highest in HAM/TSP patients and lowest in MS patients, with MS patients falling below even healthy controls. No identical CDR3 amino acid sequences were shared among expanded clones across subjects, suggesting private TCR-beta repertoires in all groups.

For CDR1 and CDR2, the germline V gene lists SGHDT and YYEEEE. V lost 2 bases and J lost 3 bases; the stretch between them is 5 bases long. Counted from cysteine to phenylalanine, this CDR3 has 13 amino acids. Only CDR3 DNA is held: 39 bases, read in frame from base 1. To synthesize cDNA, template-switch 5'RACE was performed with a primer carrying a 10-nucleotide random unique molecular identifier so that each TCR transcript was tagged. Over 190 million TCR-beta sequences, covering 15-18 subjects, were produced in each sequencing run. The RNeasy kit was used to extract total RNA. TCR-beta VDJ regions were amplified with primers for the TCR constant region and the 5'RACE anchor, using the KAPA Real-time Library Amplification kit. Sample indexes and Illumina adaptors were added in a first PCR, after which library yield was increased in a second PCR. After Ampure bead purification, the roughly 650 bp TCR product was size-selected on a 2% E-gel SizeSelection system. Before pooling, library quality was checked on a Bioanalyzer, concentration was measured with Qubit, and libraries were quantified with the Kapa Library Quantification kit. An Illumina HiSeq 2500 was used to sequence the libraries paired-end at 2 x 150 bp. To increase sequence diversity, about 23-30% phiX was spiked into each library pool. Processing in the source paper ran as follows. Quality-filtered reads were processed with the UMI-based MiGEC pipeline, which removed over 85% of raw TCR sequences during error correction. IMGT germline references were used for aligning VDJ genes, and each clonotype was defined as a unique CDR3 amino acid sequence together with its V-J genes. VDJtools evaluated clonal expansion, Shannon diversity and CDR3 relatedness (CalcPairwiseDistances, ClusterSamples); CLCbio workbench built phylogenetic trees. Clones with at least 8 unique UMIs were defined as expanded, with this threshold being based on coefficient-of-variation modelling across technical triplicates. TCRdb handled the public reads itself, with Q25 trimming in fastp and clone calling in MiXCR, and kept productive beta chains. Every CDR3 protein is listed once, alongside the most common genes and DNA of its rows. The authors' filters were not applied to this entry. Counted in this sample were about 79,000 distinct CDR3 sequences; about 14% of them appeared once. Around 6.8% of the sample comes from the top ten.

This receptor chain uses TRBV5-6 and TRBJ2-2, with the D gene too uncertain to name. The receptor comes from a woman aged 50 to 65 in good health. The sample was PBMCs. CDR3 protein: CASSFVDTGELFF. The bases read TGTGCCAGCAGCTTCGTGGACACCGGGGAGCTGTTTTTT.